These T cell receptor beta chains were read from a single sample in a study of identical twins. Using its own MiXCR run on the 5' RACE reads, TCRdb lists one record per CDR3 protein. Of roughly 250,000 distinct CDR3 sequences in the sample, over 13% were seen once. Sequencing input: memory (CD45RO+) T cells sorted from blood. These receptors all come from a young woman in good health. Both conserved end residues are part of each CDR3. D genes are given only for firm matches. Expanded clones get a size class; other rows say once, few or many, or leave the size out.

D: -; V: TRBV6-1; J: TRBJ1-2; length: 12; size: -; DNA: TGTGCCAGCAGGGGCGCTTGGGATGGCTACACCTTC; CDR3: CASRGAWDGYTF
D: -; V: TRBV14; J: TRBJ1-4; length: 14; size: few; DNA: TGTGCCAGCAGCCCATCCCGGACTAATGAAAAACTGTTTTTT; CDR3: CASSPSRTNEKLFF
D: -; V: TRBV3-1; J: TRBJ1-5; length: 12; size: few; DNA: TGTGCCAGCAGCCACGGAACTCAGCCCCAGCATTTT; CDR3: CASSHGTQPQHF
D: -; V: TRBV7-9; J: TRBJ1-2; length: 12; size: few; DNA: TGTGCCAGCAGACGGAAAAACTATGGCTACACCTTC; CDR3: CASRRKNYGYTF
D: TRBD1; V: TRBV27; J: TRBJ2-7; length: 12; size: few; DNA: TGTCCCCGGGACAGGGGATCGGGCGAGCAGTACTTC; CDR3: CPRDRGSGEQYF
D: TRBD2; V: TRBV29-1; J: TRBJ2-2; length: 14; size: -; DNA: TGCAGCGTTGTGGGGGGGATGCACACCGGGGAGCTGTTTTTT; CDR3: CSVVGGMHTGELFF
D: -; V: TRBV12-5; J: TRBJ2-7; length: 15; size: many; DNA: TGTGCTAGTGGTTTGGTACTCGGCGTCTCCTACGAGCAGTACTTC; CDR3: CASGLVLGVSYEQYF
D: -; V: TRBV20-1; J: TRBJ2-2; length: 13; size: many; DNA: TGCAGTGCTACACGCGGGTTGACCGGGGAGCTGTTTTTT; CDR3: CSATRGLTGELFF
D: TRBD1; V: TRBV20-1; J: TRBJ1-1; length: 13; size: few; DNA: TGCAGTGCCGCGACAGGGTTGAACACTGAAGCTTTCTTT; CDR3: CSAATGLNTEAFF
D: -; V: TRBV20-1; J: TRBJ1-3; length: 15; size: -; DNA: TGCAGTGCAGACGGACACCCGAGCTCTGGAAACACCATATATTTT; CDR3: CSADGHPSSGNTIYF
D: -; V: TRBV20-1; J: TRBJ2-2; length: 15; size: few; DNA: TGCAGTGCTGTCGACAGTCGGAGGAGCACCGGGGAGCTGTTTTTT; CDR3: CSAVDSRRSTGELFF
D: -; V: TRBV20-1; J: TRBJ1-2; length: 13; size: -; DNA: TGCAGTGCTAGAGGGGCGGGTCGGCGTGGCTACACCTTC; CDR3: CSARGAGRRGYTF
D: -; V: TRBV6-2/TRBV6-3; J: TRBJ2-5; length: 10; size: few; DNA: TGTGCCAGTAGCCCAGAGACCCAGTACTTC; CDR3: CASSPETQYF
D: -; V: TRBV4-3; J: TRBJ1-4; length: 14; size: few; DNA: TGCGCCAGCAGGTCCGCTGGCACTAATGAAAAACTGTTTTTT; CDR3: CASRSAGTNEKLFF
D: TRBD2; V: TRBV5-1; J: TRBJ2-3; length: 15; size: few; DNA: TGCGCCAGCAGCTCGTTAGCGGGGGGGCTCAATACGCAGTATTTT; CDR3: CASSSLAGGLNTQYF
D: -; V: TRBV5-1; J: TRBJ2-5; length: 13; size: -; DNA: TGCGCCAGCAGCTTGCGTCAGCAAGAGACCCAGTACTTC; CDR3: CASSLRQQETQYF
D: -; V: TRBV7-3; J: TRBJ2-3; length: 11; size: many; DNA: TGTGCCAGCAGCTTAGGAAATACGCAGTATTTT; CDR3: CASSLGNTQYF
D: TRBD2; V: TRBV5-1; J: TRBJ2-2; length: 16; size: many; DNA: TGCGCCAGCGGCTCGACTAGCGGGACTAACACCGGGGAGCTGTTTTTT; CDR3: CASGSTSGTNTGELFF
D: -; V: TRBV20-1; J: TRBJ2-1; length: 13; size: many; DNA: TGCAGTGCTAGACTAGGCCCCTACAATGAGCAGTTCTTC; CDR3: CSARLGPYNEQFF
D: -; V: TRBV7-9; J: TRBJ2-1; length: 12; size: -; DNA: TGTGCCAGCAGCTTAGGGTCGGCGGGGCAGTTCTTC; CDR3: CASSLGSAGQFF
D: -; V: TRBV5-5; J: TRBJ2-2; length: 13; size: -; DNA: TGTGCCAGCAGCTTGGCCGCGGTCGGGGAGCTGTTTTTT; CDR3: CASSLAAVGELFF
D: TRBD1; V: TRBV20-1; J: TRBJ2-7; length: 14; size: few; DNA: TGCAGTGCTACCAGTGGACAGGGTATCTACGAGCAGTACTTC; CDR3: CSATSGQGIYEQYF
D: TRBD1; V: TRBV2; J: TRBJ2-5; length: 16; size: -; DNA: TGTGCCAGCAACACCGGGACAGGTCGTGGGCAAGAGACCCAGTACTTC; CDR3: CASNTGTGRGQETQYF
D: -; V: TRBV20-1; J: TRBJ2-1; length: 14; size: -; DNA: TGCAGTGCTATATTTTTAAGCTCCTACAATGAGCAGTTCTTC; CDR3: CSAIFLSSYNEQFF
D: -; V: TRBV11-2; J: TRBJ2-1; length: 12; size: few; DNA: TGTGCCAGCAGCTTAACAGAAAGTGAGCAGTTCTTC; CDR3: CASSLTESEQFF
D: -; V: TRBV11-1; J: TRBJ2-5; length: 15; size: few; DNA: TGTGCCAGCAGCCGAACAGGGTCGGGAGGAGAGACCCAGTACTTC; CDR3: CASSRTGSGGETQYF
D: -; V: TRBV6-1; J: TRBJ2-7; length: 14; size: few; DNA: TGTGCCACCCAGCTTGGACTCCTCGGGCGGGAGCAGTACTTC; CDR3: CATQLGLLGREQYF
D: -; V: TRBV6-6; J: TRBJ2-7; length: 12; size: -; DNA: TGTGCCAGCAGTTACGGCCTCTACGAGCAGTACTTC; CDR3: CASSYGLYEQYF
D: TRBD1; V: TRBV7-2; J: TRBJ2-7; length: 15; size: few; DNA: TGTGCCAGCAGCGCGACAGGGTCCCTCTCCTACGAGCAGTACTTC; CDR3: CASSATGSLSYEQYF
D: TRBD1; V: TRBV29-1; J: TRBJ2-3; length: 17; size: -; DNA: TGCAGCTTATTGGGAGAGGGGACAGGGGGCATCACAGATACGCAGTATTTT; CDR3: CSLLGEGTGGITDTQYF
D: -; V: TRBV25-1; J: TRBJ1-2; length: 16; size: -; DNA: TGTGCCAGCAGTAACCCCGGACGGGGGGGCAACTATGGCTACACCTTC; CDR3: CASSNPGRGGNYGYTF
D: -; V: TRBV2; J: TRBJ2-2; length: 14; size: -; DNA: TGTGCCAGCATTAAGGACTCAAACACCGGGGAGCTGTTTTTT; CDR3: CASIKDSNTGELFF
D: -; V: TRBV29-1; J: TRBJ2-5; length: 11; size: -; DNA: TGCAGCGGGGGGACTGCAGAGACCCAGTACTTC; CDR3: CSGGTAETQYF
D: -; V: TRBV9; J: TRBJ2-5; length: 14; size: many; DNA: TGTGCCAGCAGCTTGAGCGATTTCAAAGAGACCCAGTACTTC; CDR3: CASSLSDFKETQYF
D: TRBD1; V: TRBV5-1; J: TRBJ2-1; length: 14; size: few; DNA: TGCGCCACCAAACCGGGACAGACGAACAATGAGCAGTTCTTC; CDR3: CATKPGQTNNEQFF
D: -; V: TRBV27; J: TRBJ1-2; length: 12; size: -; DNA: TGTGCCAGCAGGTCAGGAAGGGTGGGCTACACCTTC; CDR3: CASRSGRVGYTF
D: -; V: TRBV27; J: TRBJ1-3; length: 15; size: -; DNA: TGTGCCAGCAGTTCCAGGGGTCTTCCCGGAAACACCATATATTTT; CDR3: CASSSRGLPGNTIYF
D: -; V: TRBV7-8; J: TRBJ2-3; length: 14; size: -; DNA: TGTGCCAGCAGCTTATTTGGGGGGGCAAATACGCAGTATTTT; CDR3: CASSLFGGANTQYF
D: -; V: TRBV10-3; J: TRBJ2-2; length: 12; size: many; DNA: TGTGTCATCGGTCCGGGGGACGGGGAGCTGTTTTTT; CDR3: CVIGPGDGELFF
D: -; V: TRBV14; J: TRBJ2-7; length: 13; size: many; DNA: TGTGCCAGCAGCCAAGTGCAGGGATGGGAGCAGTACTTC; CDR3: CASSQVQGWEQYF
D: -; V: TRBV20-1; J: TRBJ2-3; length: 12; size: few; DNA: TGCAGTGCTAGGCAAACTGGGGGTACGCAGTATTTT; CDR3: CSARQTGGTQYF
D: -; V: TRBV20-1; J: TRBJ2-1; length: 16; size: -; DNA: TGCAGTGCTAGAGCGTTGACCGTTGGGGATATCAATGAGCAGTTCTTC; CDR3: CSARALTVGDINEQFF
D: -; V: TRBV11-2; J: TRBJ2-7; length: 15; size: -; DNA: TGTGCCAGCAGCTTGTCTCGAATAGAAAACTACGAGCAGTACTTC; CDR3: CASSLSRIENYEQYF
D: -; V: TRBV2; J: TRBJ2-1; length: 12; size: few; DNA: TGTGCCAGCAAGGGGACATGGGGTGAGCAGTTCTTC; CDR3: CASKGTWGEQFF
D: -; V: TRBV10-1; J: TRBJ2-2; length: 16; size: many; DNA: TGCGCCAGCAGTGAGTCGGGAAGGGTCAAGGCCGGGGAGCTGTTTTTT; CDR3: CASSESGRVKAGELFF
D: TRBD1; V: TRBV5-5; J: TRBJ1-1; length: 15; size: few; DNA: TGTGCCAGCAGCGACCGGGACAGTATGAACACTGAAGCTTTCTTT; CDR3: CASSDRDSMNTEAFF
D: -; V: TRBV15; J: TRBJ1-5; length: 13; size: -; DNA: TGTGCCACTGCGGGCTTTGCGAATCAGCCCCAGCATTTT; CDR3: CATAGFANQPQHF
D: -; V: TRBV3-1; J: TRBJ1-6; length: 12; size: many; DNA: TGTGCCAGCAGCCAGGGGGCTTCACCCCTCCACTTT; CDR3: CASSQGASPLHF
D: TRBD2; V: TRBV6-2/TRBV6-3; J: TRBJ2-5; length: 15; size: few; DNA: TGTGCCAGCAGTCCACTAGCGGGAGTAAAAGAGACCCAGTACTTC; CDR3: CASSPLAGVKETQYF
D: -; V: TRBV5-6; J: TRBJ1-2; length: 15; size: -; DNA: TGTGCCAGCAGCCAGCCCCGGGACCGGCAGAGGGGCTACACCTTC; CDR3: CASSQPRDRQRGYTF
D: TRBD2; V: TRBV12-3/TRBV12-4; J: TRBJ2-1; length: 18; size: few; DNA: TGTGCCAGCAGTTTAGTTCTAGCGGGGTCCCCGGGGTACAATGAGCAGTTCTTC; CDR3: CASSLVLAGSPGYNEQFF
D: -; V: TRBV3-1; J: TRBJ1-5; length: 14; size: many; DNA: TGTGCCAGCGAGGCGGCTGGGGGCAATCAGCCCCAGCATTTT; CDR3: CASEAAGGNQPQHF
D: TRBD1; V: TRBV20-1; J: TRBJ1-1; length: 12; size: -; DNA: TGCAGTGCTCAACAGGGGCGGACTGAAGCTTTCTTT; CDR3: CSAQQGRTEAFF
D: -; V: TRBV12-5; J: TRBJ2-5; length: 10; size: few; DNA: TGTGCTAGTGGTGGAGAGACCCAGTACTTC; CDR3: CASGGETQYF